This is a list of T cell receptor beta chains from one sample in a study of blood T cell repertoires in COVID-19. Sequenced by immunoSEQ multiplex PCR; TCRdb stores in-frame clones only, minus some. The table records approximately 260,000 clones, roughly 85% of them present only once. Input material: PBMCs or T cells enriched from blood (not recorded which). These receptor sequences come from a woman in her 50s who had been exposed to COVID-19. Each CDR3 is given without its conserved first and last residue. A D gene is named only where the DNA matches it firmly.

NA,TRBV28,ASEGDNQPQH
NA,TRBV10-1,ASSESSSSNQPQH
NA,TRBV10-1,ASKETATGELF
NA,TRBV6-2/TRBV6-3,ASSPDSYSGNTIY
NA,TRBV13,ASSLQGFGTDTQY
NA,TRBV6-4,ASRSTGQNTEAF
NA,TRBV29-1,SVAPSGEQF
TRBD2,TRBV5-1,ASSAGGAGNIQY
NA,TRBV21-1,ASSKALQGGSSTEAF
TRBD1,TRBV30,AWSERTGHTEAF
TRBD1,TRBV7-2,ASSRDRGTNTEAF
TRBD1,TRBV30,AWSRIRDRPYYGYT
NA,TRBV25-1,ASSDRDNQPQH
TRBD2,TRBV7-2,AVRRRGGPGELF
NA,TRBV7-2,ASSTYRVGTEAF
TRBD1,TRBV19,ASSPPGQGGTEAF
TRBD1,TRBV7-8,ASSPDRVFLTDTQY
NA,TRBV5-1,ASSFDGDIQSPLH
TRBD1,TRBV13,ASSLGHGQVSYEQY
TRBD1,TRBV29-1,SVGQGASYYGYT
NA,TRBV9,ASSLRPSADTQY
TRBD1,TRBV7-2,ASSSGQGAYQETQY
TRBD1,TRBV9,ASSVSPGTVNTEAF
TRBD1,TRBV10-2,ASTGQGHSPLH
NA,TRBV4-3,ASSQGASGGYEQY
NA,TRBV3-1/TRBV3-2,ASSSTVNTEAF
NA,TRBV5-1,ASSSAPNRDTEAF
NA,TRBV27,ASSLRPGLSEKLF
TRBD2,TRBV11-1,ASSPPGLAAETQY
NA,TRBV30,AGAMLGNHGYT
NA,TRBV6-5,ASRTDPSGNTIY